This paragraph reports one T cell receptor beta chain. The sample holds a few counts of this clonotype. It has no known antigen specificity. Qualities for individual bases were not recorded, and no much larger clone is one base off. The CDR3 runs 16 amino acids, cysteine and phenylalanine included. Here the CDR3 DNA is all that survives: 48 bases in frame from base 1. The junction carries 19 bases between V and J, which are trimmed by 0 bases and 10 bases respectively. CDR1 and CDR2, per the germline V gene, are SGHTA and FQGTGA. The data were produced on an Illumina HiSeq 1500. TCRdb applied fastp at Q25 and MiXCR to the public reads, then kept only in-frame beta chains. Entries are consolidated by CDR3 protein sequence, retaining the most common genes and DNA. This sample has some 680,000 distinct CDR3 sequences in its table, and 35% of those were observed once. The top ten clones comprise under 3.5% of the sample.

These data belong to a study of T cell repertoires in cytomegalovirus infection (dated by TCRdb to the late 2010s). For the wider study: The HLA type of each donor mattered for the analysis, because public TCR beta signatures pointed to carriage of CMV infection along with the matching HLA type.

General conclusions and limits of the study: The ex vivo response was dominated by HLA-C-restricted CMV-specific TCR beta clonotypes, which also provided the single most frequent clonotype in two of eight donors. Carriers of CMV infection plus the relevant HLA type were discriminated by the cumulative frequency of public TCR beta family members in the study cohort and in an independent roughly 350-donor cohort.

The sample taken for sequencing was PBMCs. The origin of this receptor is a human donor in good health (CMV status not recorded). Some clones in this sample may be carry-over from other donors' samples. The V and J genes are TRBV7-3 and TRBJ2-1; the D gene is perhaps TRBD1, on 5 matching bases. The bases are TGTGCCAGCAGCTTAACCCCCGTGGGGCAGTCGAGGGAGCAGTTCTTC. Its protein reads: CASSLTPVGQSREQFF.